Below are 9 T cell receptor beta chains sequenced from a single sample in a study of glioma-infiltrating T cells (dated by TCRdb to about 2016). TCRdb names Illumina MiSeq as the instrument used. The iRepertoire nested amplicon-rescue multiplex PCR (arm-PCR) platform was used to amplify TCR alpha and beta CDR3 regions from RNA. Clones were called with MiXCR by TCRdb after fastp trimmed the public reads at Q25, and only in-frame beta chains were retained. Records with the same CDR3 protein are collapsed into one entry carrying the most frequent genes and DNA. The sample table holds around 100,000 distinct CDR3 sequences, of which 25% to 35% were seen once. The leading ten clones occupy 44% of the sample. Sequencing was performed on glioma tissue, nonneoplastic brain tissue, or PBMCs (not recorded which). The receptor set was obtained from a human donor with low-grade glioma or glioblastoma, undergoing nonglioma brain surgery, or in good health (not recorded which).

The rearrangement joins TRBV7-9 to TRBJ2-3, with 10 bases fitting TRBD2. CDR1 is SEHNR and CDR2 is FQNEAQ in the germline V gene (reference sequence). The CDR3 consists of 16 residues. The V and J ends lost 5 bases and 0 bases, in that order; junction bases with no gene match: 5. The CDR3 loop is CASSQAGGWSTDTQYF. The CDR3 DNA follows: TGTGCCAGCAGCCAAGCGGGGGGGTGGAGCACAGATACGCAGTATTTT.

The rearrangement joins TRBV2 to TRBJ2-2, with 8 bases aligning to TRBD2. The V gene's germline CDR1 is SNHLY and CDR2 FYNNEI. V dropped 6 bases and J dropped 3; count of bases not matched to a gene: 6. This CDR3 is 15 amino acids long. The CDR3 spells CASRANSGDTGELFF. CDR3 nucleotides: TGTGCCAGCAGAGCTAATAGCGGGGACACCGGGGAGCTGTTTTTT.

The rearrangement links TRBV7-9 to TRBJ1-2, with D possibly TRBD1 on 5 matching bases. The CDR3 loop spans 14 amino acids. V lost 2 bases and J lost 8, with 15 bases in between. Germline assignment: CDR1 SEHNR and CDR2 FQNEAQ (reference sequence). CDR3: CASSLISQGSGYTF. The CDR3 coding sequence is TGTGCCAGCAGCTTAATCAGTCAGGGTTCCGGCTACACCTTC.

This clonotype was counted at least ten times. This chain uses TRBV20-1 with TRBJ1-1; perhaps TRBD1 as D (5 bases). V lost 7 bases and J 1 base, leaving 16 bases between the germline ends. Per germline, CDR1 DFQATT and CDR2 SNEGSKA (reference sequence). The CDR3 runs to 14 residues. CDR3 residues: CSVKGLIGNTEAFF. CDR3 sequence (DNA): TGCAGTGTGAAGGGGCTGATTGGGAACACTGAAGCTTTCTTT.

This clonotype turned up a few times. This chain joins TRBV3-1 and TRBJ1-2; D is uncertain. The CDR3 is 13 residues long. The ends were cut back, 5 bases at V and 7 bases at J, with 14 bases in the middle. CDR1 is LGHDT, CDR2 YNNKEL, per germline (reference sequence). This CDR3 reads CASSAALSAGYTF. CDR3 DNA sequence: TGTGCCAGCAGCGCCGCTCTGTCGGCTGGCTACACCTTC.

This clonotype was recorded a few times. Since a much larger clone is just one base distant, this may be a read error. This CDR3 is CDSSYSSGGPTDTQYF. Written as DNA, the CDR3 is TGTGACAGCAGTTACTCGTCCGGGGGGCCGACAGATACGCAGTATTTT. V is TRBV6-6 and J is TRBJ2-3; D is perhaps TRBD2 (7 bases). Germline loops: CDR1 MNHNY, CDR2 SVGAGI (reference sequence). This CDR3 contains 16 residues.

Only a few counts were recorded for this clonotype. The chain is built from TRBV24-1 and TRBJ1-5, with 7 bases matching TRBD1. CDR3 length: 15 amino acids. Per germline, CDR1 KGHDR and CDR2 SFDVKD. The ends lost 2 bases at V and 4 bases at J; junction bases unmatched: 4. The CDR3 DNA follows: TGTGCCACCAGTGATTCCAGACAGGGTAATCAGCCCCAGCATTTT. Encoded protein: CATSDSRQGNQPQHF.

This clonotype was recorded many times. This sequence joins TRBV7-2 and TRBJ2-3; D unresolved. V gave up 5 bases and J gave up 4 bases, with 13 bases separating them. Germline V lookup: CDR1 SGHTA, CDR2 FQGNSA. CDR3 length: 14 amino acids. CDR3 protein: CASSQTYGADTQYF. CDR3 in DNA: TGTGCCAGCAGCCAAACTTACGGCGCAGATACGCAGTATTTT.

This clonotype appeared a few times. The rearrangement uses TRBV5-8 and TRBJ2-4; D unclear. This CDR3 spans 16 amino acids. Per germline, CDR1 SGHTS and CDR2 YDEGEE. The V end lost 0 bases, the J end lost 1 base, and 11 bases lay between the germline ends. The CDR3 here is CASSLGTSLAKNIQYF. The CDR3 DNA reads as TGTGCCAGCAGCTTGGGTACATCTCTTGCCAAAAACATTCAGTACTTC. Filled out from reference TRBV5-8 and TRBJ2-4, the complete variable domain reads EAGVTQSPTHLIKTRGQQATLRCSPISGHTSVYWYQQALGLGLQFLLWYDEGEERNRGNFPPRFSGRQFPNYSSELNVNALELEDSALYLCASSLGTSLAKNIQYFGAGTRLSVL.